The clone carrying this TCR beta chain appeared a few times. The sample is drawn from a study of T-cell reconstitution after alpha-beta-depleted transplantation in children. TCRbeta library construction was performed incorporating unique molecular identifiers. TCRdb recomputed calls from the PCR reads with MiXCR, one row per CDR3 protein. This sample has more than 400,000 distinct CDR3 sequences, with 10% to 12% found just once. V shed 3 bases and J 1 base; nucleotides not matched to a gene: 5. From germline, CDR1 is KGHSH and CDR2 LQKENI. The CDR3 runs 15 residues. The source material was PBMCs, mostly from graft donor cells, sampled 180 days after TCRalphabeta/CD19-depleted stem cell transplant. The TCR sequence derives from a female patient aged 2 to 10 who had a stem cell transplant for aplastic anemia, so the T cells may come from the graft donor. The rearrangement uses TRBV18 and TRBJ1-1; 7 bases match TRBD1. CDR3 sequence: CASSPGTVTNTEAFF. The CDR3 region has the DNA TGTGCCAGCTCACCCGGGACAGTTACGAACACTGAAGCTTTCTTT.